This TCR beta chain was recovered during a study of cytotoxic CD8 clonotypes in ibrutinib-treated CLL. V gave up 4 bases and J gave up 8 bases; unmatched junction bases: 10. The CDR3 has 15 amino acids. Germline CDR1 is LNHDA and CDR2 is SQIVND (reference sequence). The protocol was immunoSEQ multiplex PCR, while the TCRdb copy is restricted to in-frame clones and leaves out a portion. In the table there are 250,000 to 350,000 clones, less than 85% of which are singletons. Cryopreserved PBMCs provided roughly 2 micrograms of genomic DNA for the TCR beta libraries. The sequenced sample was PBMCs, obtained at disease progression, from a patient treated with ibrutinib. The source of this sequence is a human donor with chronic lymphocytic leukemia. This chain uses TRBV19 with TRBJ1-4; 7 nucleotides align to TRBD1. CDR3 nucleotides: TGTGCCAGTAGTACTATCGGACAGGCAAAGGAAAAACTGTTTTTT. Protein: CASSTIGQAKEKLFF.